The clone carrying this T cell receptor (beta chain) was picked up a small number of times. The data stem from a study of blood T cell repertoires in COVID-19. Looking at the study overall: Collection of acute and convalescent COVID-19 samples took place in the United States, Italy and Spain. In each case, the material was cDNA or gDNA derived from T cells, B-cell-depleted T cells, or PBMCs.

As originally analysed: Researchers report that nucleated cell counts were estimated from reference gene primer amplification. The table came from immunoSEQ multiplex PCR; TCRdb's copy has only in-frame clones and leaves some out. The DNA gave D and trimming, while V, J and clone size come from that table. The data contain approximately 50,000 clones, approximately 79% of them singletons. The V gene lost 3 bases and the J gene lost 5 bases, with 7 bases spanning the gap. The CDR3 sequence is 12 residues long. Germline assignment: CDR1 SGHAT and CDR2 FQDESV (reference sequence). The source is a man aged 65-85 years with acute or convalescent COVID-19. The chain combines TRBV11-1 with TRBJ1-1; perhaps TRBD1 as D (5 bases). Sequencing input: peripheral blood. CDR3 sequence reads: CASSFQGTEAFF. The CDR3 DNA is TGTGCCAGCAGCTTTCAGGGTACTGAAGCTTTCTTT.